The 28 T cell receptor beta chains reported below all come from one sample, sequenced in a study of blood T cell repertoires in COVID-19. Method: immunoSEQ multiplex PCR; TCRdb's copy keeps in-frame clones and lacks some. The sample consists of a few hundred thousand clones, 88% of them appearing once. Source material: PBMCs or T cells enriched from blood (not recorded which). These receptor sequences come from a woman in her thirties or forties who had been exposed to COVID-19.

The chain uses TRBV27 and TRBJ1-1; no clear D gene. Germline lookup yields CDR1 MNHEY and CDR2 SMNVEV (reference sequence). V gave up 10 bases and J gave up 0 bases, with 9 bases separating them. The CDR3 has 12 amino acids. The CDR3 DNA reads as TGTGCCATCAAGACTATGAACACTGAAGCTTTCTTT. The encoded protein is CAIKTMNTEAFF.

V gene TRBV9 combines with J gene TRBJ1-5, with D uncertain. Germline V CDR1 and CDR2: SGDLS, YYNGEE. V dropped 4 bases and J dropped 3 bases, with 17 bases sitting between them. The CDR3 runs 16 residues. Written as DNA, the CDR3 is TGTGCCAGCAGCCCGGGTGGGTCGGGGATCAATCAGCCCCAGCATTTT. It codes for CASSPGGSGINQPQHF. The full variable domain, completed using reference TRBV9 and TRBJ1-5, is DSGVTQTPKHLITATGQRVTLRCSPRSGDLSVYWYQQSLDQGLQFLIQYYNGEERAKGNILERFSAQQFPDLHSELNLSSLELGDSALYFCASSPGGSGINQPQHFGDGTRLSIL.

On this clone: At one of its ends the junction is not consistent with the germline gene, which may arise from a read error. The chain couples TRBV5-1 to TRBJ2-1, with D uncertain. The CDR3 runs to 12 residues. Germline V gives CDR1 SGHRS, CDR2 YFSETQ. Here the CDR3 DNA reads TGTGCCAGCAGCTACAGTTACCCCGAGCAGTTCTTC. Encoded protein: CASSYSYPEQFF.

This sequence joins TRBV4-3 and TRBJ2-1; 9 nucleotides align to TRBD1. The V gene's germline CDR1 is LGHNA and CDR2 YSLEER. The CDR3 has 19 amino acids. V lost 4 bases to trimming and J lost 4 bases; unmatched junction nucleotides: 17. The CDR3 sequence: CASSPLVPGQGRGYNEQFF. CDR3 coding DNA: TGCGCCAGCAGCCCCTTAGTCCCGGGACAGGGCCGTGGGTACAATGAGCAGTTCTTC.

The chain combines TRBV28 with TRBJ2-1; D perhaps matches TRBD1 (6 bases). CDR3 size: 16 residues. V lost 6 bases to trimming and J lost 4 bases, with 19 bases between them. Germline V gene sequence: CDR1 MDHEN, CDR2 SYDVKM. CDR3 amino acids: CASSPLGQWTYNEQFF. Written as DNA, the CDR3 is TGTGCCAGCAGCCCCCTTGGACAGTGGACATACAATGAGCAGTTCTTC.

The rearrangement links TRBV18 to TRBJ1-4; 10 bases map to TRBD1. This CDR3 spans 16 amino acids. Germline V gene data show CDR1 as KGHSH and CDR2 as LQKENI. The trim removed 2 bases at V and 7 bases at J, leaving 7 bases unmatched. The CDR3 coding sequence is TGTGCCAGCTCACCATCCTCCGGGACAGGGGTTGAAAAACTGTTTTTT. This translates into CASSPSSGTGVEKLFF. Using reference TRBV18 and TRBJ1-4 for the parts outside the CDR3, the full variable domain is NAGVMQNPRHLVRRRGQEARLRCSPMKGHSHVYWYRQLPEEGLKFMVYLQKENIIDESGMPKERFSAEFPKEGPSILRIQQVVRGDSAAYFCASSPSSGTGVEKLFFGSGTQLSVL.

The V call is TRBV29-1, the J call TRBJ2-7; D perhaps matches TRBD1 (5 bases). This CDR3 is built from 12 residues. CDR1 and CDR2 (germline): SQVTM, ANQGSEA. Trimming left V 4 bases short and J 2 bases short, with 9 bases between. As DNA, the CDR3 is TGCAGCGTTGGCGACAGTCCCTACGAGCAGTACTTC. Protein: CSVGDSPYEQYF.

The rearrangement joins TRBV4-1 to TRBJ1-1, with unresolved D. V lost 1 base to trimming and J lost 4 bases, with 16 bases between them. Germline V gives CDR1 MGHRA, CDR2 YSYEKL. The CDR3 totals 16 residues. CDR3 protein: CASSQVLVRGVTEAFF. The CDR3 bases are TGCGCCAGCAGCCAAGTTCTGGTTCGGGGAGTCACTGAAGCTTTCTTT.

The chain is built from TRBV27 and TRBJ2-7, with D tentatively TRBD1 (5 bases). The V and J ends lost 3 bases and 4 bases respectively, with 13 bases between them. Germline loops: CDR1 MNHEY, CDR2 SMNVEV (reference sequence). The CDR3 consists of 14 residues. CDR3 sequence reads: CASSFLRGSYEQYF. The DNA for the CDR3 is TGTGCCAGCAGTTTTCTAAGGGGCTCATACGAGCAGTACTTC.

The V and J genes are TRBV18 and TRBJ1-2, with 7 bases fitting TRBD1. The CDR3 runs to 14 residues. Germline V gene data show CDR1 as KGHSH and CDR2 as LQKENI. Trimming at V came to 3 bases and at J to 4 bases, leaving 5 bases not matched to a gene. CDR3 residues: CASSPTGVAYGYTF. DNA for the CDR3: TGTGCCAGCTCACCTACAGGGGTCGCCTATGGCTACACCTTC.

This rearrangement joins TRBV5-1 to TRBJ1-2, with D perhaps matching TRBD1 (5 bases). The CDR3 consists of 13 residues. Germline assignment: CDR1 SGHRS and CDR2 YFSETQ. With 0 bases removed from V and 8 bases from J, the gap between germline ends came to 11 bases. This CDR3 reads CASSLAQGGGYTF. The CDR3, as DNA: TGCGCCAGCAGCTTGGCCCAGGGAGGGGGCTACACCTTC.

In its sample, this clone was seen once. V usage is TRBV28 and J usage is TRBJ1-2, with D perhaps TRBD1 (5 bases). Between the trimmed V and J ends, which lost 2 bases and 4 bases, there was a span of 8 bases. The germline V gene encodes CDR1 MDHEN and CDR2 SYDVKM. The CDR3 length is 13 residues. The CDR3 DNA is TGTGCCAGCAGTTTACCGGGACTCTATGGCTACACCTTC. Its translation: CASSLPGLYGYTF.

The chain uses TRBV29-1 and TRBJ2-2; 7 bases line up with TRBD1. Germline values: CDR1 SQVTM, CDR2 ANQGSEA. V shed 7 bases and J 0 bases; nucleotides not matched to a gene: 2. The CDR3 contains 13 residues. CDR3 protein: CSAGTANTGELFF. In DNA, the CDR3 is TGCAGCGCCGGGACAGCGAACACCGGGGAGCTGTTTTTT.

This sequence joins TRBV6-5 and TRBJ1-2; tentative D call: TRBD1 (6 bases). Germline CDR1 reads MNHEY; CDR2 reads SVGAGI. The CDR3 loop spans 14 amino acids. V gave up 6 bases and J gave up 1 base, with 12 bases separating them. The chain's CDR3 is CASSRIRGNYGYTF. In DNA form, the CDR3 reads TGTGCCAGCAGCCGAATCAGGGGTAACTATGGCTACACCTTC.

The chain carries TRBV30 and TRBJ2-3; 10 positions agree with TRBD1. Looked up from germline, CDR1 is GTSNPN and CDR2 is SVGIG (reference sequence). CDR3 length: 17 residues. V was pared by 7 bases and J by 2 bases, with 15 bases of the junction left unmatched. In DNA form, the CDR3 reads TGTGCCTCAGAACGATCCCCGGGACAGGGGAACACAGATACGCAGTATTTT. Protein sequence: CASERSPGQGNTDTQYF. Combining the CDR3 with reference TRBV30 and TRBJ2-3 gives the whole variable domain SQTIHQWPATLVQPVGSPLSLECTVEGTSNPNLYWYRQAAGRGLQLLFYSVGIGQISSEVPQNLSASRPQDRQFILSSKKLLLSDSGFYLCASERSPGQGNTDTQYFGPGTRLTVL.

The gene calls are TRBV19 and TRBJ2-1; TRBD1 is a possible D gene (5 bases). CDR1 is LNHDA and CDR2 is SQIVND in the germline V gene (reference sequence). The ends were cut back, 7 bases at V and 2 bases at J, with 12 bases in the middle. The length of the CDR3 is 14 residues. The CDR3 region is CASKGRGTYNEQFF. The CDR3 nucleotides read TGTGCCAGTAAGGGGCGCGGTACCTACAATGAGCAGTTCTTC.

This clone was picked up a small number of times. The chain links TRBV7-2 to TRBJ1-1; TRBD1 might be the D (5 bases). Trimming removed 1 base at V and 4 bases at J, with 10 bases between. Germline loops: CDR1 SGHTA, CDR2 FQGNSA. The CDR3 contains 14 residues. The CDR3 coding sequence is TGTGCCAGCAGCTTAGGTCGGGGGAGCACTGAAGCTTTCTTT. Protein sequence: CASSLGRGSTEAFF.

This chain uses TRBV10-3 with TRBJ1-6; D unresolved. Trimming stripped 0 bases from V and 11 bases from J, with 14 bases between. Germline CDR1 is ENHRY and CDR2 is SYGVKD. The CDR3 contains 15 residues. CDR3 amino acids: CAISESNGNSPPLHF. Here the CDR3 DNA reads TGTGCCATCAGTGAGTCGAACGGGAATAGTCCACCCCTCCACTTT.

V usage is TRBV14 and J usage is TRBJ2-3; 10 nucleotides agree with TRBD2. V shed 3 bases and J 2 bases; nucleotides not matched to a gene: 14. The length of the CDR3 is 19 residues. Per the germline V gene, CDR1 is SGHDN and CDR2 is FVKESK. CDR3 sequence: CASSHNRPLAGRNTDTQYF. CDR3 coding DNA: TGTGCCAGCAGCCATAACCGGCCACTAGCGGGGCGGAACACAGATACGCAGTATTTT.

The genes are TRBV4-2 and TRBJ1-1, with D possibly TRBD1 on 5 matching bases. This CDR3 has 14 residues. Germline CDR1 LGHNA, CDR2 YNFKEQ. V lost 4 bases and J 3 bases, leaving 12 bases between the germline ends. This CDR3 reads CASSPPARDTEAFF. CDR3 bases: TGTGCCAGCAGCCCACCCGCCAGGGACACTGAAGCTTTCTTT.

This clone was found a few times. This chain connects TRBV14 to TRBJ2-1; 9 bases match TRBD1. This CDR3 is 14 amino acids long. Germline CDR1 and CDR2: SGHDN and FVKESK. J gave up 3 bases and V 3 bases, and 0 bases lay outside the gene matches. DNA of the CDR3: TGTGCCAGCAGCCAGGACAGGGGCTACAATGAGCAGTTCTTC. This gives the protein CASSQDRGYNEQFF.

The chain links TRBV12-3 or TRBV12-4 to TRBJ1-1, with a possible D match to TRBD1 (5 bases). Trimming removed 6 bases at V and 3 bases at J, with 11 bases between. The CDR3 is made up of 13 amino acids. This CDR3 is CASRPQGHTEAFF. As DNA, the CDR3 is TGTGCCAGCAGACCCCAGGGTCACACTGAAGCTTTCTTT.

The rearrangement links TRBV13 to TRBJ2-2, with D perhaps TRBD2 (7 bases). The CDR3 length is 14 residues. The V gene lost 4 bases and the J gene lost 4 bases, with 10 bases spanning the gap. Germline V gene sequence: CDR1 PRHDT, CDR2 FYEKMQ (reference sequence). The CDR3 nucleotides are TGTGCCAGCAGCTACAGGGAGGGCACCGGGGAGCTGTTTTTT. This translates into CASSYREGTGELFF. The full variable domain, in which reference TRBV13 and TRBJ2-2 provide the parts outside the CDR3, is AAGVIQSPRHLIKEKRETATLKCYPIPRHDTVYWYQQGPGQDPQFLISFYEKMQSDKGSIPDRFSAQQFSDYHSELNMSSLELGDSALYFCASSYREGTGELFFGEGSRLTVL.

The chain is built from TRBV7-8 and TRBJ2-2; 7 nucleotides line up with TRBD1. Germline V gene sequence: CDR1 SGHVS, CDR2 FQNEAQ. The V segment lost 3 bases and the J segment 2 bases; nucleotides outside the gene matches: 3. This CDR3 contains 15 residues. The CDR3 sequence is CASSFRDSNTGELFF. The CDR3 DNA reads TGTGCCAGCAGCTTCCGGGACAGTAACACCGGGGAGCTGTTTTTT.

This sequence joins TRBV4-3 and TRBJ2-2; 10 positions agree with TRBD2. V shed 2 bases, J shed 6 bases, and the junction held 18 bases outside the gene matches. The germline CDR1 and CDR2 sequences are LGHNA and YSLEER. The CDR3 has 20 amino acids. The CDR3 nucleotides are TGCGCCAGCAGCCAAAACATAGCGGGAGGAGGGTATAGGGCCCCCGGGGAGCTGTTTTTT. It yields the protein CASSQNIAGGGYRAPGELFF.

V gene TRBV7-9 combines with J gene TRBJ1-4; D is perhaps TRBD1 (6 bases). Trimming removed 4 bases from V and 2 bases from J, with 14 bases in between. CDR3 size: 16 residues. CDR1 is SEHNR and CDR2 is FQNEAQ in the germline V gene (reference sequence). In nucleotides, the CDR3 is TGTGCCAGCAGCTATACAGGGAGTGGGACTAATGAAAAACTGTTTTTT. This translates into CASSYTGSGTNEKLFF.

In its sample, this clone was seen once. The chain couples TRBV9 to TRBJ1-3; TRBD1 might be the D (6 bases). The germline V gene encodes CDR1 SGDLS and CDR2 YYNGEE. The ends were cut back, 3 bases at V and 7 bases at J, with 17 bases in the middle. The CDR3 is 15 amino acids. The CDR3 loop reads CASSGPRTAANTIYF. CDR3 DNA sequence: TGTGCCAGCAGCGGGCCGAGGACAGCGGCGAACACCATATATTTT.

This chain links TRBV7-9 with TRBJ2-3; D is possibly TRBD1 (5 bases). This CDR3 has 14 residues. The germline gives CDR1 SEHNR, CDR2 FQNEAQ (reference sequence). Trimming removed 4 bases at V and 4 bases at J, with 12 bases between. The CDR3, as DNA: TGTGCCAGCAGCTGGGGCGGCCTCGCAGATACGCAGTATTTT. This translates into CASSWGGLADTQYF.